The clone carrying this T cell receptor (beta chain) was counted many times. Its cognate antigen is unknown. The V gene end was trimmed by 6 bases and the J gene end by 2 bases; junction bases not matched to a gene: 7. The CDR3 spans 14 residues. Germline V lookup: CDR1 SQVTM, CDR2 ANQGSEA. Libraries of TCR beta came from quantitative 5'-RACE with molecular barcodes. TCRdb used MiXCR to reprocess the 5' RACE reads, holding one entry per CDR3 protein. The sample has approximately 440,000 distinct CDR3 sequences; 15% to 20% are singletons. The data originate from a study of CD8 T cells in ankylosing spondylitis. Study results and limitations: Earlier reports found some motif variants in synovial fluid and blood in reactive arthritis. Ankylosing spondylitis blood seemed to carry a telltale TCR beta motif made of about 8 highly homologous variants. According to the report, clones linked to the disease were significantly enriched in matched synovial fluid samples taken from ankylosing spondylitis patients. Disease-linked clones were found to be CD8+ and relatively rare in peripheral blood.

The sample was blood, either unsorted or a sorted T cell fraction (not recorded which). This receptor was obtained from a male donor with ankylosing spondylitis. The rearrangement joins TRBV29-1 to TRBJ2-1; the match to TRBD2 covers 7 bases. CDR3 DNA sequence: TGCAGCGTCGGGCAGGGAGGGCCCTACAATGAGCAGTTCTTC. Protein sequence: CSVGQGGPYNEQFF.